This T cell receptor beta chain was recorded in a study of cytomegalovirus exposure and HLA in healthy donors. Study as a whole: Later, an analysis reported that the approximately 120 validation repertoires had used the same platform as the roughly 720 first-cohort repertoires.

This CDR3 has 16 amino acids. Trimming shortened V by 5 bases and J by 4 bases, and 21 bases separated the two germline ends. Germline loops: CDR1 SGHDT, CDR2 YYEEEE. Study-level findings and limits: As was reported, the classifier diagnosed cytomegalovirus status with high specificity and sensitivity.

As regards this clone: Its antigen is not identified.

Assay used: immunoSEQ multiplex PCR; TCRdb lists only in-frame clones, some missing. This sample has roughly 130,000 clones, with nearly 90% found just once. This clonotype originated in a man between 25 and 39 years old in good health and CMV-seronegative. Sequenced: PBMCs. The chain joins TRBV5-6 to TRBJ1-2, with D possibly matching TRBD1 (5 bases). For the CDR3, the DNA is TGTGCCAGCAGAGCTTCGGGGGACCCACGGGGCTATGGCTACACCTTC. It encodes CASRASGDPRGYGYTF.